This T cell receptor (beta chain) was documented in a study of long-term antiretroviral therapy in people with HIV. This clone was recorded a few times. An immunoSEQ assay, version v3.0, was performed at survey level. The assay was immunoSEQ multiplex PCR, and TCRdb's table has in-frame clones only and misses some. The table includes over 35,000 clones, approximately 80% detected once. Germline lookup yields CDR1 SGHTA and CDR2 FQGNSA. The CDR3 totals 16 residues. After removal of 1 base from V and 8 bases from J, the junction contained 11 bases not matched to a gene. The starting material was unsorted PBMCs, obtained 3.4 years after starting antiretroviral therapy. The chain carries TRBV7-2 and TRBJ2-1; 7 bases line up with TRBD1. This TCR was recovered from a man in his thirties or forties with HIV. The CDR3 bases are TGTGCCAGCAGCTTAGTGGCAGGGGGAGAGTGGGATGAGCAGTTCTTC. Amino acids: CASSLVAGGEWDEQFF.